This entry features one T cell receptor (beta chain) sequence. Its antigen remains unidentified. The sample belongs to a study of spatial heterogeneity in lung cancer. Trimming removed 3 bases from V and 4 bases from J, with 16 bases in between. This CDR3 contains 17 residues. Overall study findings and caveats: For expanded intratumoral alpha and beta TCRs, counts tracked tumor mutation counts.

MiXCR was run by TCRdb on the 5' RACE reads, yielding one entry per CDR3 protein. The data show approximately 2,500 distinct CDR3 sequences, about 51% seen once. Time point noted: sample taken at primary tumor resection. The donor population consisted of over 55 patients with untreated, early-stage non-small cell lung cancer. The genes are TRBV12-3 or TRBV12-4 and TRBJ2-6, with unresolved D. The specimen was lung tumor tissue, collected at surgery. The TCR was taken from a male donor with early-stage non-small cell lung cancer. The CDR3 sequence: CASSFLVGSGGANVLTF. DNA for the CDR3: TGTGCCAGCAGTTTTCTCGTGGGTTCCGGAGGGGCCAACGTCCTGACTTTC.